Following are 31 T cell receptor beta chains from one sample sequenced in a study of blood T cell repertoires in COVID-19. Libraries were prepared by immunoSEQ multiplex PCR; TCRdb keeps only in-frame clonotypes and omits some of them. The sample comprises roughly 400,000 clones, around 92% of which are singletons, and 1.5% to 2% rests with the top ten. The material sequenced was PBMCs or T cells enriched from blood (not recorded which). The origin of the receptors is a woman younger than 45 who had recovered from COVID-19.

The chain is built from TRBV15 and TRBJ1-3; 7 bases align to TRBD1. From germline, CDR1 is LNHNV and CDR2 YYDKDF (reference sequence). The CDR3 is made up of 16 amino acids. V shed 5 bases, J shed 0 bases, and the junction held 7 bases outside the gene matches. CDR3 sequence reads: CATSGDRKSSGNTIYF. The CDR3 DNA is TGTGCCACCAGCGGGGACAGAAAGAGCTCTGGAAACACCATATATTTT.

This chain joins TRBV7-9 and TRBJ2-1; perhaps TRBD2 as D (5 bases). V was shortened by 8 bases and J by 4 bases, with 18 bases between the two germline ends. CDR1 and CDR2 from the germline V gene are SEHNR and FQNEAQ (reference sequence). The CDR3 is made up of 15 amino acids. CDR3 nucleotides: TGTGCCAGCCGCCGAGGAGCGGAGACTTACAATGAGCAGTTCTTC. Translating gives CASRRGAETYNEQFF.

V is TRBV27 and J is TRBJ1-2; possible D gene TRBD1, 5 bases. The CDR3 sequence is 13 residues long. V lost 6 bases, J lost 3 bases, and 11 bases lay in between. Germline V gene sequence: CDR1 MNHEY, CDR2 SMNVEV (reference sequence). CDR3 sequence (DNA): TGTGCCAGCAGCGCCGGGACTTACTATGGCTACACCTTC. Its translation: CASSAGTYYGYTF.

CDR3 amino acids: CASSVDPGQGVWYEQYF. DNA for the CDR3: TGTGCCAGCAGCGTCGACCCGGGACAGGGAGTTTGGTACGAGCAGTACTTC. The chain couples TRBV7-9 to TRBJ2-7; TRBD1 agrees at 9 bases. The CDR3 is 17 residues long. Losses at the gene ends were 5 bases for V and 4 bases for J; bases not matched to a gene: 15. The germline CDR1 and CDR2 sequences are SEHNR and FQNEAQ (reference sequence).

The V gene is TRBV7-3, the J gene TRBJ1-1; the D gene is possibly TRBD1 (6 bases). The V gene's germline CDR1 is SGHTA and CDR2 FQGTGA. The V and J ends lost 6 bases and 7 bases respectively, with 24 bases between them. CDR3 length: 16 residues. The CDR3 reads CASRLSAGQQEVEAFF. The CDR3 region has the DNA TGTGCCAGCAGGTTATCAGCGGGACAACAGGAAGTTGAAGCTTTCTTT.

This clone was counted between two and nine times. CDR3 loop: CASSPGRPLKSGYTF. The DNA of the CDR3 is TGTGCCAGCAGTCCGGGGAGGCCGCTAAAAAGTGGCTACACCTTC. This chain links TRBV27 with TRBJ1-2, with D uncertain. The germline gives CDR1 MNHEY, CDR2 SMNVEV (reference sequence). The ends were cut back, 5 bases at V and 7 bases at J, with 20 bases in the middle. This CDR3 spans 15 amino acids.

The chain couples TRBV30 to TRBJ2-5; D is possibly TRBD1 (7 bases). CDR1 GTSNPN and CDR2 SVGIG come from the germline V gene (reference sequence). Trimming removed 0 bases from V and 5 bases from J, with 16 bases in between. The CDR3 runs 15 residues. This CDR3 is CAWSVRQGLFETQYF. The CDR3 DNA is TGTGCCTGGAGTGTTCGACAGGGACTGTTCGAGACCCAGTACTTC.

The rearrangement links TRBV5-4 to TRBJ2-7, with D possibly matching TRBD1 (5 bases). With 7 bases removed from V and 4 bases from J, the gap between germline ends came to 15 bases. Germline loops: CDR1 SGHNT, CDR2 YYREEE (reference sequence). The CDR3 consists of 13 residues. The CDR3 loop reads CASGSRATYEQYF. CDR3 nucleotides: TGTGCCAGCGGCTCCAGGGCGACATACGAGCAGTACTTC.

This clone has only a few counts. This sequence joins TRBV7-2 and TRBJ2-7; TRBD2 matches at 12 bases. V lost 2 bases to trimming and J lost 9 bases; unmatched junction nucleotides: 14. This CDR3 has 17 amino acids. Germline lookup yields CDR1 SGHTA and CDR2 FQGNSA. The CDR3 here is CASSLTFSLAGGGWQYF. The CDR3 region has the DNA TGTGCCAGCAGCTTAACCTTTTCTCTAGCGGGAGGGGGGTGGCAGTACTTC.

The chain carries TRBV10-1 and TRBJ1-1; D is perhaps TRBD1 (5 bases). V gave up 6 bases and J gave up 6 bases, with 14 bases separating them. CDR1 and CDR2 from the germline V gene are WNHNN and SYGVQD (reference sequence). The CDR3 spans 13 residues. The CDR3 is CASSGIAGAEAFF. CDR3 bases: TGCGCCAGCAGCGGGATCGCGGGGGCTGAAGCTTTCTTT.

This chain links TRBV6-2 or TRBV6-3 with TRBJ1-5; 9 positions match TRBD1. With V trimmed by 0 bases and J by 1 base, 7 bases remained unmatched. The CDR3 is 18 residues long. The germline CDR1 and CDR2 sequences are MNHEY and SVGEGT. The CDR3 protein is CASSYSTAGTGSNQPQHF. The CDR3 DNA reads TGTGCCAGCAGTTACTCGACTGCTGGGACAGGGAGCAATCAGCCCCAGCATTTT.

The chain uses TRBV6-5 and TRBJ2-6; 7 bases align to TRBD2. The CDR3 runs 15 residues. The trim removed 8 bases at V and 1 base at J, leaving 5 bases unmatched. Looked up from germline, CDR1 is MNHEY and CDR2 is SVGAGI. The CDR3 sequence: CASRTGGSGANVLTF. CDR3 bases: TGTGCCAGCCGGACCGGGGGGTCTGGGGCCAACGTCCTGACTTTC.

The CDR3: CASSVALDRRNNEQFF. For the CDR3, the DNA is TGTGCCAGCAGCGTAGCTTTGGACAGGAGAAACAATGAGCAGTTCTTC. The chain combines TRBV9 with TRBJ2-1; TRBD1 agrees at 7 bases. The V and J ends lost 0 bases and 5 bases, in that order; junction bases with no gene match: 8. Germline V gene data show CDR1 as SGDLS and CDR2 as YYNGEE. The CDR3 length is 16 residues.

This chain joins TRBV5-4 and TRBJ1-1; TRBD1 matches at 8 bases. CDR3 length equals 15 residues. V gave up 4 bases and J gave up 5 bases; unmatched junction bases: 10. Germline CDR1 is SGHNT and CDR2 is YYREEE (reference sequence). The CDR3 region is CASSDRQGRGTEAFF. In nucleotides, the CDR3 is TGTGCCAGCAGCGACAGACAGGGGAGAGGTACTGAAGCTTTCTTT.

This clone showed up just once. The genes are TRBV30 and TRBJ1-1; D remains unclear. V lost 1 base and J lost 3, with 9 bases in between. The CDR3 sequence is 13 residues long. In germline, CDR1 is GTSNPN, CDR2 SVGIG (reference sequence). In DNA, the CDR3 is TGTGCCTGGAGTGCGACTCTTTACACTGAAGCTTTCTTT. As protein: CAWSATLYTEAFF. The variable domain in full, with the rest retrieved from reference TRBV30 and TRBJ1-1, is SQTIHQWPATLVQPVGSPLSLECTVEGTSNPNLYWYRQAAGRGLQLLFYSVGIGQISSEVPQNLSASRPQDRQFILSSKKLLLSDSGFYLCAWSATLYTEAFFGQGTRLTVV.

This clone was counted a single time. V gene TRBV7-9 combines with J gene TRBJ1-2; 11 bases are a match to TRBD1. Germline V gene data show CDR1 as SEHNR and CDR2 as FQNEAQ (reference sequence). After removal of 4 bases from V and 6 bases from J, the junction contained 7 bases not matched to a gene. The CDR3 has 15 amino acids. The CDR3 loop reads CASSSQTDRGHGYTF. CDR3 bases: TGTGCCAGCAGCTCTCAGACGGACAGGGGGCATGGCTACACCTTC.

The gene calls are TRBV6-5 and TRBJ1-1, with D possibly matching TRBD1 (6 bases). The CDR3 length is 14 residues. V gave up 2 bases and J gave up 3 bases, with 10 bases separating them. Looked up from germline, CDR1 is MNHEY and CDR2 is SVGAGI. As DNA, the CDR3 is TGTGCCAGCAGTTACGGGCAGGGGTACACTGAAGCTTTCTTT. Encoded protein: CASSYGQGYTEAFF.

V gene TRBV30 combines with J gene TRBJ1-4, with no clear D. CDR1 is GTSNPN and CDR2 is SVGIG in the germline V gene (reference sequence). With 0 bases removed from V and 0 bases from J, the gap between germline ends came to 5 bases. The CDR3 has 14 amino acids. The CDR3 sequence is CAWSVRATNEKLFF. CDR3 sequence (DNA): TGTGCCTGGAGTGTACGAGCAACTAATGAAAAACTGTTTTTT.

The chain is built from TRBV13 and TRBJ1-1, with a possible D match to TRBD1 (5 bases). CDR1 is PRHDT, CDR2 FYEKMQ, per germline (reference sequence). The V and J ends lost 5 bases and 0 bases respectively, with 13 bases between them. The length of the CDR3 is 15 residues. The CDR3 is CASSPGGPMNTEAFF. The CDR3 region has the DNA TGTGCCAGCAGCCCCGGGGGACCCATGAACACTGAAGCTTTCTTT.

The CDR3 is CASRDRAYEQYF. The CDR3 DNA reads TGTGCCAGCAGAGACAGAGCCTACGAGCAGTACTTC. The chain couples TRBV3-1 (or the pseudogene TRBV3-2) to TRBJ2-7; possible D gene TRBD1, 5 bases. The CDR3 totals 12 residues. Trimming shortened V by 6 bases and J by 2 bases, and 8 bases separated the two germline ends. Germline CDR1 and CDR2: LGHDT and YNNKEL (reference sequence).

This rearrangement joins TRBV19 to TRBJ2-1; D gene ambiguous. CDR1 is LNHDA and CDR2 is SQIVND in the germline V gene (reference sequence). V shed 7 bases and J shed 8 bases, with 12 bases lying between them. This CDR3 contains 12 residues. The CDR3 coding sequence is TGTGCCAGTAAACATCGAAGCGATGAGCAGTTCTTC. Protein: CASKHRSDEQFF. Based on the CDR3 plus reference TRBV19 and TRBJ2-1, the full variable domain is DGGITQSPKYLFRKEGQNVTLSCEQNLNHDAMYWYRQDPGQGLRLIYYSQIVNDFQKGDIAEGYSVSREKKESFPLTVTSAQKNPTAFYLCASKHRSDEQFFGPGTRLTVL.

The V call is TRBV11-3, the J call TRBJ1-5, with D possibly matching TRBD1 (5 bases). The V and J ends lost 1 base and 3 bases respectively, with 19 bases between them. The CDR3 spans 18 residues. Germline CDR1 SGHNT, CDR2 YENEEA. The CDR3 nucleotides are TGTGCCAGCAGCTTAGTTAGGGTGAAGGACACTTCCAATCAGCCCCAGCATTTT. Translation gives CASSLVRVKDTSNQPQHF. The full variable domain, in which reference TRBV11-3 and TRBJ1-5 provide the parts outside the CDR3, is EAGVVQSPRYKIIEKKQPVAFWCNPISGHNTLYWYLQNLGQGPELLIRYENEEAVDDSQLPKDRFSAERLKGVDSTLKIQPAELGDSAVYLCASSLVRVKDTSNQPQHFGDGTRLSIL.

CDR3 loop: CASSLATGRGYEQYF. Written as DNA, the CDR3 is TGTGCCAGCAGCTTAGCGACCGGCCGAGGATACGAGCAGTACTTC. This chain joins TRBV7-6 and TRBJ2-7, with D unclear. Trimming cost V 0 bases and J 4 bases, with 13 bases left between them. The germline gives CDR1 SGHVS, CDR2 FNYEAQ. CDR3 length: 15 residues. The full variable domain, its missing parts supplied by reference TRBV7-6 and TRBJ2-7, is GAGVSQSPRYKVTKRGQDVALRCDPISGHVSLYWYRQALGQGPEFLTYFNYEAQQDKSGLPNDRFSAERPEGSISTLTIQRTEQRDSAMYRCASSLATGRGYEQYFGPGTRLTVT.

The genes are TRBV27 and TRBJ1-1, with a possible D match to TRBD1 (5 bases). Trimming stripped 10 bases from V and 6 bases from J, with 24 bases between. There are 15 residues in the CDR3. Germline CDR1 and CDR2: MNHEY and SMNVEV (reference sequence). CDR3 DNA: TGTGCCACTAGGGGAGGGGATTGGGCTATTGCTGAAGCTTTCTTT. Its translation is CATRGGDWAIAEAFF.

V gene TRBV7-8 combines with J gene TRBJ2-7; 10 nucleotides match TRBD1. Germline-derived CDR1 and CDR2 are SGHVS and FQNEAQ. This CDR3 is built from 15 residues. Losses at the gene ends were 4 bases for V and 7 bases for J; bases not matched to a gene: 10. The DNA of the CDR3 is TGTGCCAGCAGCTGGTCGGGACAGGGGCATTGGGAGCAGTACTTC. Encoded protein: CASSWSGQGHWEQYF.

The chain recombines TRBV6-5 with TRBJ1-2; D is perhaps TRBD1 (6 bases). This CDR3 comprises 11 residues. Per the germline V gene, CDR1 is MNHEY and CDR2 is SVGAGI. CDR3 region: CARTEKGGYTF. CDR3 in DNA: TGTGCGAGGACAGAGAAGGGCGGCTACACCTTC.

The chain employs TRBV5-5 and TRBJ2-2, with TRBD1 matching over 8 bases. V shed 4 bases, J shed 2 bases, and the junction held 7 bases outside the gene matches. This CDR3 has 16 amino acids. Germline V lookup: CDR1 SGHKS, CDR2 YYEKEE (reference sequence). DNA of the CDR3: TGTGCCAGCAGCACCCGGACAGGGATAAACACCGGGGAGCTGTTTTTT. It yields the protein CASSTRTGINTGELFF.

J is TRBJ2-2 and V is TRBV7-9; D not resolved. The CDR3 contains 16 residues. V gave up 5 bases and J gave up 0 bases, with 13 bases separating them. Germline CDR1 and CDR2: SEHNR and FQNEAQ (reference sequence). In DNA form, the CDR3 reads TGTGCCAGCAGCGGGCGTTTGGGCGCGAACACCGGGGAGCTGTTTTTT. Its protein is CASSGRLGANTGELFF. The entire variable domain, with the rest obtained from reference TRBV7-9 and TRBJ2-2, is as follows: DTGVSQNPRHKITKRGQNVTFRCDPISEHNRLYWYRQTLGQGPEFLTYFQNEAQLEKSRLLSDRFSAERPKGSFSTLEIQRTEQGDSAMYLCASSGRLGANTGELFFGEGSRLTVL.

This clone was seen a handful of times. The chain links TRBV10-3 to TRBJ1-6, with 7 bases matching TRBD1. CDR1 ENHRY and CDR2 SYGVKD come from the germline V gene. V shed 10 bases, J shed 7 bases, and the junction held 7 bases outside the gene matches. There are 13 residues in the CDR3. The CDR3 bases are TGTGCCAGTCGACAGGGTCCCAATTCACCCCTCCACTTT. Protein: CASRQGPNSPLHF.

This chain joins TRBV2 and TRBJ1-2; 9 nucleotides match TRBD1. CDR3 length equals 14 residues. The ends lost 6 bases at V and 2 bases at J; junction bases unmatched: 4. Germline V lookup: CDR1 SNHLY, CDR2 FYNNEI. The CDR3 coding sequence is TGTGCCAGCAGAGGGACAGGGAGGAACTATGGCTACACCTTC. Amino acid sequence: CASRGTGRNYGYTF.

The chain has TRBV4-3 and TRBJ2-5; 7 nucleotides agree with TRBD1. Germline-derived CDR1 and CDR2 are LGHNA and YSLEER. This CDR3 spans 14 amino acids. The V gene end was trimmed by 2 bases and the J gene end by 1 base; junction bases not matched to a gene: 1. DNA of the CDR3: TGCGCCAGCAGCCAAAGGGACAGCCAAGAGACCCAGTACTTC. Amino acids: CASSQRDSQETQYF.